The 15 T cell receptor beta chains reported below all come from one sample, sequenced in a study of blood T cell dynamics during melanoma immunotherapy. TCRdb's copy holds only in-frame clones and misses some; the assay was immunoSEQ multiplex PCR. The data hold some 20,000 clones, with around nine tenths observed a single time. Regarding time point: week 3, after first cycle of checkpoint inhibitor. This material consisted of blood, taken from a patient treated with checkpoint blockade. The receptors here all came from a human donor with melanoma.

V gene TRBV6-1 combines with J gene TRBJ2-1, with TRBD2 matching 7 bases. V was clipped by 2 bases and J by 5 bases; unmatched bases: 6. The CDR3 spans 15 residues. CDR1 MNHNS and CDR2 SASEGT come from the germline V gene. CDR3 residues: CASSELAGHNNEQFF. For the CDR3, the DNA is TGTGCCAGCAGTGAATTAGCGGGCCATAACAATGAGCAGTTCTTC.

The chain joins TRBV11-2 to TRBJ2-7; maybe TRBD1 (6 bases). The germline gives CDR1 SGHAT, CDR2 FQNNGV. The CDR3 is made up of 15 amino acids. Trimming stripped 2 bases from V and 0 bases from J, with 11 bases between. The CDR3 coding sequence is TGTGCCAGCAGCTTACGACAGGACGTCTCCTACGAGCAGTACTTC. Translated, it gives CASSLRQDVSYEQYF.

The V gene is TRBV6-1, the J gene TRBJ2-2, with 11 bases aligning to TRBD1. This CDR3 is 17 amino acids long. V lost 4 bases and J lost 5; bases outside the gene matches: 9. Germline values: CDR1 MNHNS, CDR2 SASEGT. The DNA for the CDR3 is TGTGCCAGCAGTGCCGGACAGGGGGCAAGTGGAACCGGGGAGCTGTTTTTT. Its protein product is CASSAGQGASGTGELFF.

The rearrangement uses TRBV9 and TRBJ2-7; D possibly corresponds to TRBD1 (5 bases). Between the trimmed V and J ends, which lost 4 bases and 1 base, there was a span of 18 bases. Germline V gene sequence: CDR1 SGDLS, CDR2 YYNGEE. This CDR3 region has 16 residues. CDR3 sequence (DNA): TGTGCCAGCAGCCCAAGCCCGGCCAAGGGGTCCTACGAGCAGTACTTC. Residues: CASSPSPAKGSYEQYF.

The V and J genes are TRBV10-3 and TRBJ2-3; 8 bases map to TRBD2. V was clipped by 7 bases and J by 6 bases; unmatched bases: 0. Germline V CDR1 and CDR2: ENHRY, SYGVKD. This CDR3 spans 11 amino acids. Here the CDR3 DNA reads TGTGCCATCACGGGGGGGGATACGCAGTATTTT. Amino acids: CAITGGDTQYF.

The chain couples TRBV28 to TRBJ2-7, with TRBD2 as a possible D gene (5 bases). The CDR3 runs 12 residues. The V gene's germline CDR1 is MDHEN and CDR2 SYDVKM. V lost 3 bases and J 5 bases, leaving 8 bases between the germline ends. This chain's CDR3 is CASSFEGHEQYF. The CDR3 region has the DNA TGTGCCAGCAGTTTCGAGGGTCACGAGCAGTACTTC.

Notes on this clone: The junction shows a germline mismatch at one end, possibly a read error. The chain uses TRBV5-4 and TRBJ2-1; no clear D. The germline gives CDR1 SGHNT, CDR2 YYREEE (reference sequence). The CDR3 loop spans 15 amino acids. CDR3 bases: TGTGCCAGCGGCTTGGACGGCGGCTCCTACAATGAGCAGTTCTTC. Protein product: CASGLDGGSYNEQFF. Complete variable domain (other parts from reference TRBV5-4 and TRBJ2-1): ETGVTQSPTHLIKTRGQQVTLRCSSQSGHNTVSWYQQALGQGPQFIFQYYREEENGRGNFPPRFSGLQFPNYSSELNVNALELDDSALYLCASGLDGGSYNEQFFGPGTRLTVL.

The CDR3, as DNA: TGTGCCAGCAGTGCCGGGACCCATAATGAAAAACTGTTTTTT. Amino acid sequence: CASSAGTHNEKLFF. The chain has TRBV2 and TRBJ1-4; TRBD1 is a possible D gene (5 bases). The ends were cut back, 4 bases at V and 4 bases at J, with 10 bases in the middle. Germline CDR1 SNHLY, CDR2 FYNNEI. The CDR3 has 14 residues.

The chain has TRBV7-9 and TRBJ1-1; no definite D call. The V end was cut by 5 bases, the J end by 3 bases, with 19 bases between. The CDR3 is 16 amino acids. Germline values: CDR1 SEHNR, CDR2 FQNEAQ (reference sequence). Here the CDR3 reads CASSRAGSTRDTEAFF. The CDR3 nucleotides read TGTGCCAGCAGCCGAGCGGGGTCGACAAGAGACACTGAAGCTTTCTTT.

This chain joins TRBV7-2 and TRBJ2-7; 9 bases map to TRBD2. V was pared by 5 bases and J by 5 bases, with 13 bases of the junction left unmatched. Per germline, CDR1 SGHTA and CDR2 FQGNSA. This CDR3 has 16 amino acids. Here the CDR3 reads CASSQGFGGRADEQYF. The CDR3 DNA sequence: TGTGCCAGCAGCCAGGGGTTTGGCGGGAGGGCCGACGAGCAGTACTTC. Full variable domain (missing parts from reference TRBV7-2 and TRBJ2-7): GAGVSQSPSNKVTEKGKDVELRCDPISGHTALYWYRQSLGQGLEFLIYFQGNSAPDKSGLPSDRFSAERTGGSVSTLTIQRTQQEDSAVYLCASSQGFGGRADEQYFGPGTRLTVT.

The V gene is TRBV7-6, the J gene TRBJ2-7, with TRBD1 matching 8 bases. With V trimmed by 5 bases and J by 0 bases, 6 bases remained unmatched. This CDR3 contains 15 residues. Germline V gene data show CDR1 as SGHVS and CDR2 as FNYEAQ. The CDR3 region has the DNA TGTGCCAGCAGCACAGAGACAGGGGCCTCCTACGAGCAGTACTTC. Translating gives CASSTETGASYEQYF. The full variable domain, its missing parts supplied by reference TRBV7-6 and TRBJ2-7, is GAGVSQSPRYKVTKRGQDVALRCDPISGHVSLYWYRQALGQGPEFLTYFNYEAQQDKSGLPNDRFSAERPEGSISTLTIQRTEQRDSAMYRCASSTETGASYEQYFGPGTRLTVT.

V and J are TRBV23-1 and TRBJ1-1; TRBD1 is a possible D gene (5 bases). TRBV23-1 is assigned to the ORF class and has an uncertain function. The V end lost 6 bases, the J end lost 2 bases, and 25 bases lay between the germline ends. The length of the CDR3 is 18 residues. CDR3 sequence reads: CASRFGGMGKRKNTEAFF. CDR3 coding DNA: TGCGCCAGCAGGTTTGGGGGAATGGGGAAGAGGAAAAACACTGAAGCTTTCTTT.

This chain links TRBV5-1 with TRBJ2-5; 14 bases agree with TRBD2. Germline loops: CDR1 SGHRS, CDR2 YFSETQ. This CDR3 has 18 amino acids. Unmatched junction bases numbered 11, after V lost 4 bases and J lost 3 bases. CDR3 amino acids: CASSERVPGLAGEETQYF. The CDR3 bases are TGCGCCAGCAGCGAGAGGGTACCGGGACTAGCGGGAGAAGAGACCCAGTACTTC.

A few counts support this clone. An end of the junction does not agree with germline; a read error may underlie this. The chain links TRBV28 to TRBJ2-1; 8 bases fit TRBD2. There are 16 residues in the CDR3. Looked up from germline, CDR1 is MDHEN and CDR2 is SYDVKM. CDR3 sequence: CTSSFPLAVTYNEQFF. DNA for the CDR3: TGTACCAGCAGTTTTCCACTAGCGGTGACTTACAATGAGCAGTTCTTC.

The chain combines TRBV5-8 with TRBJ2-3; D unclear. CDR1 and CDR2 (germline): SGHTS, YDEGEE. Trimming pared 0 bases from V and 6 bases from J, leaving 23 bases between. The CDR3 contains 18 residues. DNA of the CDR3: TGTGCCAGCAGCTTGGGTTCTCTCGCAGAAAGGACCGGTGATACGCAGTATTTT. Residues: CASSLGSLAERTGDTQYF.